Listed here are 20 T cell receptor beta chains from one sample, sequenced in a study of blood T cell repertoires in COVID-19. Sequencing was performed with immunoSEQ multiplex PCR; in TCRdb, only in-frame clones are kept and a portion is missing. The sample holds some 220,000 clones, 83% seen once. Sample: peripheral blood. These receptors came from a human donor in a cohort sampled during active COVID-19.

The chain links TRBV9 to TRBJ2-2; D is unclear. The CDR3 has 14 amino acids. In germline, CDR1 is SGDLS, CDR2 YYNGEE. The V end lost 1 base, the J end lost 7 bases, and 11 bases lay between the germline ends. The CDR3 protein is CASSVTSDGGELFF. CDR3 in DNA: TGTGCCAGCAGCGTAACAAGCGATGGCGGGGAGCTGTTTTTT.

The sample holds one count of this clone. This sequence joins TRBV10-3 and TRBJ2-2; 9 bases agree with TRBD1. The CDR3 is 16 amino acids. With 10 bases clipped from V and 5 bases from J, the junction kept 14 bases outside the gene matches. The germline gives CDR1 ENHRY, CDR2 SYGVKD. In DNA, the CDR3 is TGTGCCACTGAAGGTACAGGGGGCGCGAGGACCGGGGAGCTGTTTTTT. Encoded protein: CATEGTGGARTGELFF.

This clone has a single count. The chain's CDR3 is CASRPPGEGYEQYF. The CDR3 coding sequence is TGTGCCAGCAGGCCGCCGGGGGAGGGCTACGAGCAGTACTTC. The chain recombines TRBV28 with TRBJ2-7; 7 bases are shared with TRBD2. The V segment lost 6 bases and the J segment 3 bases; nucleotides outside the gene matches: 8. The CDR3 totals 14 residues. From germline, CDR1 is MDHEN and CDR2 SYDVKM. The variable domain in full, completed from reference TRBV28 and TRBJ2-7, reads DVKVTQSSRYLVKRTGEKVFLECVQDMDHENMFWYRQDPGLGLRLIYFSYDVKMKEKGDIPEGYSVSREKKERFSLILESASTNQTSMYLCASRPPGEGYEQYFGPGTRLTVT.

The chain's CDR3 is CASSTSSGVRDEQFF. In DNA form, the CDR3 reads TGCGCCAGCAGCACGTCTAGCGGGGTTAGGGATGAGCAGTTCTTC. The chain joins TRBV5-1 to TRBJ2-1, with 9 bases identical to TRBD2. This CDR3 is built from 15 residues. With 4 bases clipped from V and 8 bases from J, the junction kept 10 bases outside the gene matches. Germline-derived CDR1 and CDR2 are SGHRS and YFSETQ.

V gene TRBV3-1 (or the pseudogene TRBV3-2) combines with J gene TRBJ1-3; D is unresolved. Germline lookup yields CDR1 LGHDT and CDR2 YNNKEL (reference sequence). The CDR3 totals 15 residues. Trimming shortened V by 1 base and J by 0 bases, and 7 bases separated the two germline ends. The CDR3 loop reads CASSQGLFSGNTIYF. CDR3 DNA: TGTGCCAGCAGCCAAGGACTGTTCTCTGGAAACACCATATATTTT.

The V and J genes are TRBV11-2 and TRBJ2-7; TRBD1 is a possible D gene (6 bases). This CDR3 contains 14 residues. V was shortened by 3 bases and J by 5 bases, with 14 bases between the two germline ends. From germline, CDR1 is SGHAT and CDR2 FQNNGV. The CDR3 DNA reads as TGTGCCAGCAGCTTTGGGACAAGGGTCCACGAGCAGTACTTC. This encodes CASSFGTRVHEQYF.

The CDR3 protein is CASSMRTGGNYGYTF. DNA for the CDR3: TGCGCCAGCAGCATGAGGACAGGGGGGAACTATGGCTACACCTTC. The chain couples TRBV5-1 to TRBJ1-2; 10 bases match TRBD1. This CDR3 has 15 residues. The J segment lost 2 bases and the V segment lost 4 bases, leaving 5 bases of the junction unmatched. Germline V gene lookup returns CDR1 SGHRS and CDR2 YFSETQ.

This chain joins TRBV12-3 or TRBV12-4 and TRBJ1-3; perhaps TRBD1 as D (6 bases). This CDR3 region has 12 residues. V was clipped by 9 bases and J by 2 bases, with 8 bases between them. The DNA for the CDR3 is TGTGCCAGGGGGGCGCCTGGAAACACCATATATTTT. This translates into CARGAPGNTIYF.

The chain recombines TRBV7-9 with TRBJ2-5; 8 bases agree with TRBD1. V shed 6 bases and J 4 bases; nucleotides not matched to a gene: 7. The CDR3 has 14 amino acids. The germline V gene encodes CDR1 SEHNR and CDR2 FQNEAQ (reference sequence). As DNA, the CDR3 is TGTGCCAGCAGGCATTCAGGGGGCGGAGAGACCCAGTACTTC. It translates to CASRHSGGGETQYF. Looking up the rest from reference TRBV7-9 and TRBJ2-5 gives the full variable domain: DTGVSQNPRHKITKRGQNVTFRCDPISEHNRLYWYRQTLGQGPEFLTYFQNEAQLEKSRLLSDRFSAERPKGSFSTLEIQRTEQGDSAMYLCASRHSGGGETQYFGPGTRLLVL.

The V and J genes are TRBV7-9 and TRBJ1-6; 11 bases are shared with TRBD1. The CDR3 spans 14 residues. Germline V CDR1 and CDR2: SEHNR, FQNEAQ (reference sequence). Trimming removed 4 bases from V and 10 bases from J; junction bases left unmatched: 3. CDR3 nucleotide sequence: TGTGCCAGCAGCTCGGGACAGGGGGAATCACCCCTCCACTTT. Its protein is CASSSGQGESPLHF.

The CDR3 loop reads CASSLLRGSLPLPNTEAFF. In DNA, the CDR3 is TGTGCCAGCAGCCTTCTCCGGGGGTCACTTCCACTCCCCAACACTGAAGCTTTCTTT. The chain couples TRBV14 to TRBJ1-1, with D possibly being TRBD1 (5 bases). The CDR3 spans 19 residues. The V end lost 4 bases, the J end lost 2 bases, and 26 bases lay between the germline ends. Germline values: CDR1 SGHDN, CDR2 FVKESK.

The rearrangement links TRBV6-5 to TRBJ1-3, with 9 bases lining up with TRBD1. The V and J ends lost 5 bases and 2 bases, in that order; junction bases with no gene match: 4. CDR1 and CDR2 from the germline V gene are MNHEY and SVGAGI. This CDR3 comprises 15 residues. The CDR3 coding sequence is TGTGCCAGCAGTAGGGGACAGGGCACTGGAAACACCATATATTTT. It encodes CASSRGQGTGNTIYF.

This clone occurred once. This CDR3 reads CASSRHPSGGAVSSETQYF. CDR3 bases: TGTGCCAGCAGCCGCCACCCTAGCGGGGGGGCCGTTTCGTCGGAGACCCAGTACTTC. The chain employs TRBV3-1 (or the pseudogene TRBV3-2) and TRBJ2-5; the match to TRBD2 covers 12 bases. The trim removed 4 bases at V and 5 bases at J, leaving 17 bases unmatched. In germline, CDR1 is LGHDT, CDR2 YNNKEL (reference sequence). The CDR3 covers 19 residues.

The V call is TRBV3-1 (or the pseudogene TRBV3-2), the J call TRBJ1-2; a possible D gene is TRBD1 (6 bases). Germline V gene data show CDR1 as LGHDT and CDR2 as YNNKEL (reference sequence). CDR3 length equals 14 residues. Trimming stripped 4 bases from V and 7 bases from J, with 16 bases between. CDR3 nucleotides: TGTGCCAGCAGCCCCCCTAGGGGGGGGATTGGCTACACCTTC. As protein: CASSPPRGGIGYTF.

The chain carries TRBV5-1 and TRBJ1-4, with TRBD1 matching over 8 bases. V was pared by 5 bases and J by 3 bases, with 6 bases of the junction left unmatched. The germline gives CDR1 SGHRS, CDR2 YFSETQ. CDR3 length equals 15 residues. The CDR3 spells CASRRQGRSNEKLFF. The CDR3 region has the DNA TGCGCCAGCAGACGACAGGGGCGGTCTAATGAAAAACTGTTTTTT. The complete variable domain, with remaining parts taken from reference TRBV5-1 and TRBJ1-4, reads KAGVTQTPRYLIKTRGQQVTLSCSPISGHRSVSWYQQTPGQGLQFLFEYFSETQRNKGNFPGRFSGRQFSNSRSEMNVSTLELGDSALYLCASRRQGRSNEKLFFGSGTQLSVL.

This clone was detected only once. CDR3 in amino acids: CASSLIQGNPGPQHF. The DNA of the CDR3 is TGTGCCAGCAGCCTAATACAGGGGAACCCAGGGCCCCAGCATTTT. This chain links TRBV28 with TRBJ1-5; the match to TRBD1 covers 7 bases. Trimming cost V 6 bases and J 9 bases; bases outside gene matches: 14. The CDR3 has 15 residues. Germline assignment: CDR1 MDHEN and CDR2 SYDVKM.

About this clone: This specimen includes other DNA sequences encoding the same CDR3. The chain uses TRBV11-2 and TRBJ1-1; 7 nucleotides match TRBD1. With V trimmed by 2 bases and J by 1 base, 4 bases remained unmatched. The CDR3 consists of 15 residues. Germline loops: CDR1 SGHAT, CDR2 FQNNGV. Written as DNA, the CDR3 is TGTGCCAGCAGCTTAAGAACAGGGGCGAACACTGAAGCTTTCTTT. Amino acid sequence: CASSLRTGANTEAFF. Looking up the rest from reference TRBV11-2 and TRBJ1-1 gives the full variable domain: EAGVAQSPRYKIIEKRQSVAFWCNPISGHATLYWYQQILGQGPKLLIQFQNNGVVDDSQLPKDRFSAERLKGVDSTLKIQPAKLEDSAVYLCASSLRTGANTEAFFGQGTRLTVV.

This clone was seen only once. The V and J genes are TRBV5-4 and TRBJ1-2; 9 nucleotides match TRBD1. Per the germline V gene, CDR1 is SGHNT and CDR2 is YYREEE (reference sequence). This CDR3 contains 15 residues. V lost 4 bases to trimming and J lost 5 bases; unmatched junction nucleotides: 9. As DNA, the CDR3 is TGTGCCAGCAGCACCAGGACAGGGGTGGGGTATGGCTACACCTTC. The encoded protein is CASSTRTGVGYGYTF.

The J gene is TRBJ2-5, the V gene TRBV2; 10 positions agree with TRBD2. The V segment lost 6 bases and the J segment 5 bases; nucleotides outside the gene matches: 9. The germline V gene has CDR1 SNHLY and CDR2 FYNNEI. CDR3 length: 15 amino acids. CDR3 coding DNA: TGTGCCAGCAGACACGGGACTAGCGCTGGCGAGACCCAGTACTTC. Translating gives CASRHGTSAGETQYF.

The chain uses TRBV6-6 and TRBJ1-5; TRBD1 matches 8 bases. V gave up 6 bases and J gave up 1 base; unmatched junction bases: 5. CDR3 size: 15 residues. CDR1 is MNHNY, CDR2 SVGAGI, per germline (reference sequence). CDR3 DNA sequence: TGTGCCAGCAGCCTTCAGGGGGCGAGCAATCAGCCCCAGCATTTT. Protein: CASSLQGASNQPQHF.